The next 29 T cell receptor beta chains were all read from a single sample in a study of blood T cells in healthy people across ages. For the second PCR, which ran for about 7 to 11 cycles, a sample-barcoded 5' primer and a J-beta primer mix were used. TCRdb analysed the 5' RACE reads with MiXCR anew, one entry per CDR3 protein. The sample lists about 770,000 distinct CDR3 sequences, under 45% occurring once. Sequencing was done on a sample of blood. These TCRs come from a man in his 60s in good health.

Turning to this clonotype: One junction end does not reproduce the germline sequence, and a read error may be involved. The rearrangement uses TRBV7-7 and TRBJ1-5; no firm D call. The CDR3 is 16 residues long. Germline V gene lookup returns CDR1 SSHAT and CDR2 FNYEAQ (reference sequence). CDR3 sequence: CASSSPSGVEDQPQHF. In DNA, the CDR3 is TGTGCTAGCAGCTCCCCCAGCGGGGTCGAAGATCAGCCCCAGCATTTT.

This chain joins TRBV5-1 and TRBJ2-5; D not certain. With 3 bases removed from V and 5 bases from J, the gap between germline ends came to 20 bases. There are 16 residues in the CDR3. Per the germline V gene, CDR1 is SGHRS and CDR2 is YFSETQ. The CDR3 region is CASSWDSTRIEETQYF. Here the CDR3 DNA reads TGCGCCAGCAGCTGGGATTCGACTCGGATAGAGGAGACCCAGTACTTC.

The V gene is TRBV7-3, the J gene TRBJ2-1; TRBD1 aligns across 8 bases. J was trimmed by 9 bases and V by 4 bases; bases with no gene match: 5. The germline V gene has CDR1 SGHTA and CDR2 FQGTGA. The CDR3 loop spans 13 amino acids. CDR3 sequence (DNA): TGTGCCAGCAGCTCGGACAGGGTTGGTGAGCAGTTCTTC. Translating gives CASSSDRVGEQFF. The full variable domain, in which reference TRBV7-3 and TRBJ2-1 provide the parts outside the CDR3, is GAGVSQTPSNKVTEKGKYVELRCDPISGHTALYWYRQSLGQGPEFLIYFQGTGAADDSGLPNDRFFAVRPEGSVSTLKIQRTERGDSAVYLCASSSDRVGEQFFGPGTRLTVL.

The chain recombines TRBV5-1 with TRBJ2-7, with D possibly being TRBD2 (5 bases). CDR3 size: 14 residues. Trimming left V 7 bases short and J 4 bases short, with 18 bases between. The germline gives CDR1 SGHRS, CDR2 YFSETQ. The CDR3 DNA is TGCGCCAGCGGAGGCACCTCGGGTAGTTACGAGCAGTACTTC. Amino acid sequence: CASGGTSGSYEQYF.

This clonotype was observed a few times. The gene calls are TRBV13 and TRBJ2-5; 12 bases are shared with TRBD1. The germline V gene has CDR1 PRHDT and CDR2 FYEKMQ (reference sequence). Germline trimming cut 1 base from V and 1 base from J; bases unmatched to any gene: 7. This CDR3 spans 18 amino acids. CDR3 nucleotides: TGTGCCAGCAGCTTAGAGGGACAGGGGGCCGGAACCCAAGAGACCCAGTACTTC. It is translated as CASSLEGQGAGTQETQYF. The whole variable domain, remainder taken from reference TRBV13 and TRBJ2-5, is AAGVIQSPRHLIKEKRETATLKCYPIPRHDTVYWYQQGPGQDPQFLISFYEKMQSDKGSIPDRFSAQQFSDYHSELNMSSLELGDSALYFCASSLEGQGAGTQETQYFGPGTRLLVL.

This clonotype was detected many times. The V gene is TRBV28, the J gene TRBJ2-7, with D maybe TRBD2 (5 bases). The V end was cut by 6 bases, the J end by 9 bases, with 12 bases between. Germline V lookup: CDR1 MDHEN, CDR2 SYDVKM. This CDR3 spans 11 amino acids. This CDR3 is CASSPDRGQYF. CDR3 bases: TGTGCCAGCAGCCCCGACCGGGGGCAGTACTTC.

The rearrangement uses TRBV12-3 or TRBV12-4 and TRBJ1-5, with 7 bases aligning to TRBD1. The trim removed 5 bases at V and 0 bases at J, leaving 7 bases unmatched. The CDR3 is 16 residues long. The CDR3 DNA reads as TGTGCCAGCAGTGGACAGGAATTATATAGCAATCAGCCCCAGCATTTT. It translates to CASSGQELYSNQPQHF.

This clonotype has only a few counts. The genes are TRBV20-1 and TRBJ2-3; D gene ambiguous. Trimming took 0 bases from V and 1 from J, leaving 11 bases between them. The CDR3 consists of 15 residues. CDR1 and CDR2 (germline): DFQATT, SNEGSKA (reference sequence). CDR3 sequence (DNA): TGCAGTGCTAGAGATTGGGGTAGGGGCACAGATACGCAGTATTTT. The encoded protein is CSARDWGRGTDTQYF.

The chain uses TRBV12-3 or TRBV12-4 and TRBJ1-5; no reliable D call. The CDR3 has 12 amino acids. The V end was cut by 3 bases, the J end by 5 bases, with 5 bases between. In DNA form, the CDR3 reads TGTGCCAGCAGTTTCATAGATCAGCCCCAGCATTTT. Its protein is CASSFIDQPQHF.

This clonotype appeared a few times. The chain recombines TRBV6-1 with TRBJ1-5; 9 positions agree with TRBD1. The CDR3 has 14 residues. Per the germline V gene, CDR1 is MNHNS and CDR2 is SASEGT. V shed 6 bases and J 5 bases; nucleotides not matched to a gene: 5. The CDR3 DNA is TGTGCCAGCAGGGGACAGGGAAGGGATCAGCCCCAGCATTTT. Encoded protein: CASRGQGRDQPQHF.

The V and J genes are TRBV20-1 and TRBJ2-3, with D unclear. Germline loops: CDR1 DFQATT, CDR2 SNEGSKA (reference sequence). This CDR3 is built from 14 residues. Trimming stripped 3 bases from V and 6 bases from J, with 16 bases between. In DNA, the CDR3 is TGCAGTGCTAGCGGAGCCGGTTCTCGGGATACGCAGTATTTT. This translates into CSASGAGSRDTQYF.

The rearrangement links TRBV29-1 to TRBJ2-3, with D possibly being TRBD2 (6 bases). Germline V gene lookup returns CDR1 SQVTM and CDR2 ANQGSEA. This CDR3 region has 16 residues. V was trimmed by 4 bases and J by 1 base, leaving 18 bases between them. Here the CDR3 reads CSVASLAKGGTDTQYF. As DNA, the CDR3 is TGCAGCGTTGCCTCACTAGCCAAGGGAGGCACAGATACGCAGTATTTT.

The chain joins TRBV11-2 to TRBJ1-1; a possible D gene is TRBD1 (5 bases). The V end was cut by 7 bases, the J end by 12 bases, with 30 bases between. The CDR3 covers 16 residues. CDR1 and CDR2 from the germline V gene are SGHAT and FQNNGV. Here the CDR3 DNA reads TGTGCCAGCACCGTCAGAGGAGAGACAGCCAGCAGTGAGACTTTCTTT. Amino acid sequence: CASTVRGETASSETFF.

A single count supports this clonotype. CDR3 bases: TGTGCCAGCAGCTTAACTGGGGGTCAACCCAGGTCCTACAATGAGCAGTTCTTC. Translating gives CASSLTGGQPRSYNEQFF. This chain uses TRBV7-3 with TRBJ2-1; D is tentatively TRBD1 or TRBD2 (5 bases each). Germline lookup yields CDR1 SGHTA and CDR2 FQGTGA. This CDR3 has 18 residues. Trimming removed 0 bases from V and 1 base from J, with 16 bases in between.

This clonotype has a count of ten or more. The chain recombines TRBV29-1 with TRBJ2-5, with D perhaps matching TRBD1 or TRBD2 (7 bases each). The CDR3 has 14 residues. V was cut by 7 bases and J by 4 bases, with 19 bases left in between. Germline loops: CDR1 SQVTM, CDR2 ANQGSEA. The CDR3 loop reads CSAQTGRGGETQYF. CDR3 bases: TGCAGCGCCCAGACAGGGAGGGGTGGAGAGACCCAGTACTTC.

The chain joins TRBV7-2 to TRBJ1-2; D not resolved. The germline gives CDR1 SGHTA, CDR2 FQGNSA. V was clipped by 6 bases and J by 7 bases, with 21 bases between them. CDR3 length equals 15 residues. The CDR3 DNA reads as TGTGCCAGCAGTCTAAATGAAGGGTACGAGTCTGGCTACACCTTC. Protein product: CASSLNEGYESGYTF. The full variable domain, completed using reference TRBV7-2 and TRBJ1-2, is GAGVSQSPSNKVTEKGKDVELRCDPISGHTALYWYRQSLGQGLEFLIYFQGNSAPDKSGLPSDRFSAERTGGSVSTLTIQRTQQEDSAVYLCASSLNEGYESGYTFGSGTRLTVV.

The rearrangement uses TRBV5-6 and TRBJ2-4, with TRBD1 as a possible D gene (6 bases). The DNA end lines up better with TRBJ2-7; the J call may be wrong. Per the germline V gene, CDR1 is SGHDT and CDR2 is YYEEEE. The CDR3 is made up of 14 amino acids. This chain's CDR3 is CASSPSPGVHEQYF. The DNA for the CDR3 is TGTGCCAGCAGCCCCTCGCCAGGGGTCCACGAGCAGTACTTC.

The gene calls are TRBV7-2 and TRBJ1-3, with 11 bases lining up with TRBD1. The CDR3 sequence is 17 residues long. The junction had 3 bases not matched to a gene; V was cut back by 2 bases and J by 0 bases. Per germline, CDR1 SGHTA and CDR2 FQGNSA. CDR3 in amino acids: CASSLWTGGASGNTIYF. CDR3 coding DNA: TGTGCCAGCAGCTTATGGACAGGGGGCGCCTCTGGAAACACCATATATTTT.

The chain uses TRBV4-3 and TRBJ1-4; D gene ambiguous. There are 16 residues in the CDR3. Trimming took 1 base from V and 6 from J, leaving 15 bases between them. Germline CDR1 reads LGHNA; CDR2 reads YSLEER. CDR3 DNA sequence: TGCGCCAGCAGCCAAGTTTGGCCAGGAAGAGATGAAAAACTGTTTTTT. Translated, it gives CASSQVWPGRDEKLFF.

This clonotype was counted only a few times. The chain has TRBV11-2 and TRBJ2-3; TRBD1 is a possible D gene (6 bases). Germline CDR1 SGHAT, CDR2 FQNNGV. V was cut by 5 bases and J by 8 bases, with 23 bases left in between. The CDR3 runs 16 residues. CDR3 sequence reads: CASSDGWGQEGTTQYF. CDR3 nucleotide sequence: TGTGCCAGCAGCGACGGCTGGGGGCAGGAAGGTACTACGCAGTATTTT.

A remark on this clonotype: The junction does not match germline at one end; this may be a read error. The chain is built from TRBV29-1 and TRBJ1-2; possibly TRBD1 for D (5 bases). CDR1 is SQVTM and CDR2 is ANQGSEA in the germline V gene. CDR3 length equals 15 residues. The CDR3: CSITDRQPSGYSYTF. In DNA form, the CDR3 reads TGCAGCATAACTGACAGACAACCCTCAGGCTATAGCTACACCTTC.

The V gene is TRBV10-3, the J gene TRBJ2-6; 8 bases agree with TRBD1. Germline V gives CDR1 ENHRY, CDR2 SYGVKD. The CDR3 covers 16 residues. Trimming took 6 bases from V and 0 from J; bases not matched to a gene: 4. Here the CDR3 reads CAISQGAPSGANVLTF. The CDR3 coding sequence is TGTGCCATCAGCCAGGGGGCCCCCTCTGGGGCCAACGTCCTGACTTTC.

The sample holds a few counts of this clonotype. The rearrangement joins TRBV15 to TRBJ2-1; 8 positions agree with TRBD2. In germline, CDR1 is LNHNV, CDR2 YYDKDF (reference sequence). J was trimmed by 1 base and V by 0 bases; bases with no gene match: 5. The CDR3 extends over 17 amino acids. DNA of the CDR3: TGTGCCACCAGCAGAGAGGGCACTAGCGGATCCTACAATGAGCAGTTCTTC. Amino acids: CATSREGTSGSYNEQFF.

This clonotype was recorded only once. The rearrangement uses TRBV12-3 or TRBV12-4 and TRBJ2-2; 8 nucleotides agree with TRBD1. The CDR3 consists of 15 residues. Trimming cost V 5 bases and J 4 bases; bases outside gene matches: 6. The CDR3 loop reads CASSRTGRITGELFF. The CDR3 DNA follows: TGTGCCAGCAGTAGGACAGGGCGGATCACCGGGGAGCTGTTTTTT.

Points on this clonotype: Given the absence of the conserved phenylalanine or tryptophan at the CDR3 end, a read error is likely. V usage is TRBV29-1 and J usage is TRBJ2-7; possibly TRBD1 for D (5 bases). Germline lookup yields CDR1 SQVTM and CDR2 ANQGSEA. V was cut by 6 bases and J by 3 bases, with 12 bases left in between. The CDR3 extends over 12 amino acids. CDR3 residues: CSVGHGYYEQYL. CDR3 nucleotides: TGCAGCGTCGGACATGGGTACTACGAGCAGTACTTA.

The chain uses TRBV4-2 and TRBJ1-1; D uncertain. Germline CDR1 is LGHNA and CDR2 is YNFKEQ. CDR3 size: 15 residues. V was shortened by 1 base and J by 1 base, with 10 bases between the two germline ends. The CDR3 sequence is CASSQVLGENTEAFF. The CDR3 DNA reads TGTGCCAGCAGCCAAGTTCTCGGAGAGAACACTGAAGCTTTCTTT.

The J gene is TRBJ2-1, the V gene TRBV7-8; 14 nucleotides match TRBD2. This CDR3 region has 16 residues. Germline CDR1 is SGHVS and CDR2 is FQNEAQ. V gave up 1 base and J gave up 8 bases; unmatched junction bases: 4. CDR3 amino acids: CASSLGRLAGGHEQFF. The CDR3 coding sequence is TGTGCCAGCAGCTTAGGCAGACTAGCGGGGGGGCATGAGCAGTTCTTC.

Only a few counts were recorded for this clonotype. The V call is TRBV29-1, the J call TRBJ1-1, with a tentative D call TRBD1 (5 bases). Germline V gene lookup returns CDR1 SQVTM and CDR2 ANQGSEA. This CDR3 is built from 14 residues. V lost 1 base and J 8 bases, leaving 17 bases between the germline ends. The CDR3: CSVEGTTIPLEAFF. In nucleotides, the CDR3 is TGCAGCGTTGAAGGGACAACAATCCCCCTGGAAGCTTTCTTT.

The chain links TRBV7-9 to TRBJ1-6, with D perhaps TRBD1 (5 bases). The CDR3 contains 15 residues. CDR1 is SEHNR, CDR2 FQNEAQ, per germline (reference sequence). Trimming left V 5 bases short and J 13 bases short, with 21 bases between. CDR3 coding DNA: TGTGCCAGCAGCGAAAGCCAGGGCGATTGGGAGCCCCTCCACTTT. Translation: CASSESQGDWEPLHF.